The next 13 T cell receptor beta chains were all read from a single sample in a study of blood T cells in healthy people across ages. With a J-beta primer mix and a sample-barcoded 5' primer, a second PCR ran about 7 to 12 cycles. In TCRdb, the 5' RACE reads were re-called with MiXCR into one record per CDR3 protein. Altogether about 1.8 million distinct CDR3 sequences are present, roughly 49% being singletons, with the ten largest covering roughly 2.1%. The source material was blood. These TCRs come from a woman aged 40 to 49 in good health.

The V gene is TRBV25-1, the J gene TRBJ1-2, with TRBD1 identical over 7 bases. The CDR3 consists of 14 residues. V lost 6 bases and J lost 7; bases outside the gene matches: 11. Germline V gene lookup returns CDR1 MGHDK and CDR2 SYGVNS. CDR3 sequence: CASRGYRGLSGYTF. For the CDR3, the DNA is TGTGCCAGCAGGGGTTACAGGGGCCTGAGTGGCTACACCTTC.

This clonotype showed up just a few times. The rearrangement joins TRBV27 to TRBJ2-7, with D uncertain. The CDR3 is 16 residues long. Per germline, CDR1 MNHEY and CDR2 SMNVEV (reference sequence). V lost 0 bases to trimming and J lost 2 bases, with 14 bases between them. CDR3 loop: CASSLSHRSKTYEQYF. In DNA form, the CDR3 reads TGTGCCAGCAGTTTATCCCACCGGAGTAAAACCTACGAGCAGTACTTC.

This sequence joins TRBV5-1 and TRBJ1-2; the D gene is possibly TRBD1 (5 bases). Per germline, CDR1 SGHRS and CDR2 YFSETQ. This CDR3 is 14 amino acids long. The V end was cut by 2 bases, the J end by 6 bases, with 14 bases between. CDR3 in DNA: TGCGCCAGCAGCTTCAAAGGGGCGCTGGATGGCTACACCTTC. Protein: CASSFKGALDGYTF.

This clonotype was recorded a few times. The chain couples TRBV4-1 to TRBJ2-1; tentative D call: TRBD1 (6 bases). From germline, CDR1 is MGHRA and CDR2 YSYEKL. This CDR3 has 17 residues. V was trimmed by 0 bases and J by 0 bases, leaving 12 bases between them. The CDR3 reads CASSQDAGASSYNEQFF. The CDR3 nucleotides are TGCGCCAGCAGCCAAGACGCAGGGGCCTCCTCCTACAATGAGCAGTTCTTC.

This clonotype was seen more than once but under ten times. The gene calls are TRBV29-1 and TRBJ1-2; no reliable D call. V shed 1 base and J shed 1 base, with 7 bases lying between them. The germline CDR1 and CDR2 sequences are SQVTM and ANQGSEA. The CDR3 spans 13 residues. CDR3 residues: CSVEGEYNYGYTF. CDR3 nucleotide sequence: TGCAGCGTTGAAGGGGAGTATAACTATGGCTACACCTTC.

This chain uses TRBV29-1 with TRBJ2-1, with D uncertain. V dropped 0 bases and J dropped 12 bases, with 18 bases sitting between them. The CDR3 extends over 14 amino acids. CDR1 and CDR2 from the germline V gene are SQVTM and ANQGSEA. In nucleotides, the CDR3 is TGCAGCGTTGAAGACCAAAGGGCCATATATGGGCAGTTCTTC. As protein: CSVEDQRAIYGQFF.

The CDR3 coding sequence is TGCAGTGCTAGTGCCGGGACAGTGGACTCTGGGGCCAACGTCCTGACTTTC. This codes for CSASAGTVDSGANVLTF. This sequence joins TRBV20-1 and TRBJ2-6, with 7 bases matching TRBD1. The CDR3 runs to 17 residues. Unmatched junction bases numbered 8, after V lost 3 bases and J lost 0 bases. Germline loops: CDR1 DFQATT, CDR2 SNEGSKA (reference sequence).

The chain combines TRBV18 with TRBJ2-4; 7 positions match TRBD1. The CDR3 length is 16 residues. V lost 5 bases to trimming and J lost 1 base; unmatched junction nucleotides: 8. The germline V gene has CDR1 KGHSH and CDR2 LQKENI. CDR3 region: CASSDASRGAKNIQYF. CDR3 sequence (DNA): TGTGCCAGCTCAGACGCCAGCAGGGGGGCCAAAAACATTCAGTACTTC.

The count of this clonotype is one. The CDR3: CSAPGRNEKLFF. For the CDR3, the DNA is TGCAGTGCTCCCGGGCGAAATGAAAAACTGTTTTTT. The chain joins TRBV20-1 to TRBJ1-4; D not certain. V dropped 5 bases and J dropped 5 bases, with 9 bases sitting between them. The V gene's germline CDR1 is DFQATT and CDR2 SNEGSKA (reference sequence). The CDR3 has 12 amino acids.

This chain uses TRBV6-2 or TRBV6-3 with TRBJ2-3; the D gene is possibly TRBD1 (5 bases). V lost 6 bases, J lost 4 bases, and 14 bases lay in between. This CDR3 is 14 amino acids long. Per germline, CDR1 MNHEY and CDR2 SVGEGT. This CDR3 reads CASSFVTVPDTQYF. CDR3 in DNA: TGTGCCAGCAGCTTTGTGACAGTCCCAGATACGCAGTATTTT.

The chain combines TRBV10-3 with TRBJ1-6, with a tentative D call TRBD1 (5 bases). The V end was cut by 2 bases, the J end by 7 bases, with 12 bases between. There are 15 residues in the CDR3. The germline gives CDR1 ENHRY, CDR2 SYGVKD. The CDR3 reads CAISENSGSNSPLHF. CDR3 DNA sequence: TGTGCCATCAGTGAGAACTCAGGGTCAAATTCACCCCTCCACTTT.

J is TRBJ2-7 and V is TRBV6-6; no clear D gene. Trimming cost V 1 base and J 3 bases, with 7 bases left between them. The CDR3 has 13 amino acids. CDR1 is MNHNY, CDR2 SVGAGI, per germline (reference sequence). CDR3 nucleotides: TGTGCCAGCAGTTACTACCAGTACTACGAGCAGTACTTC. Translation: CASSYYQYYEQYF.

This clonotype was recorded a few times. The chain combines TRBV20-1 with TRBJ2-3, with a weak D call TRBD1 (5 bases). CDR1 DFQATT and CDR2 SNEGSKA come from the germline V gene (reference sequence). The CDR3 length is 13 residues. V was trimmed by 5 bases and J by 2 bases, leaving 11 bases between them. The CDR3 loop is CSAPDIFTDTQYF. The CDR3 DNA reads as TGCAGTGCTCCGGACATCTTCACAGATACGCAGTATTTT.